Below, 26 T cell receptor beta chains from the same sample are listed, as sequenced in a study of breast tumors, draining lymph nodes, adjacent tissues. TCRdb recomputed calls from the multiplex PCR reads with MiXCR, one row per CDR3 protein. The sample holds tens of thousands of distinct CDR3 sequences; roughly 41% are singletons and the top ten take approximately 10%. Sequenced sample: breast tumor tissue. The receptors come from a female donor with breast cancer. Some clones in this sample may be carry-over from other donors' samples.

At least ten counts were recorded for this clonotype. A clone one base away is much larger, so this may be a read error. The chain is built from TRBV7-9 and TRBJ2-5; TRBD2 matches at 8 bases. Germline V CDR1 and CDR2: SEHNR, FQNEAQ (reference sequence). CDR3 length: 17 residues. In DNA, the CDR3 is TGTGCCAGCAGCCCTAATACCCCGGGACTAGAACAAGAGCCCCAGTACTTC. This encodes CASSPNTPGLEQEPQYF. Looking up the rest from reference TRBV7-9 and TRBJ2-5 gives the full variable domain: DTGVSQNPRHKITKRGQNVTFRCDPISEHNRLYWYRQTLGQGPEFLTYFQNEAQLEKSRLLSDRFSAERPKGSFSTLEIQRTEQGDSAMYLCASSPNTPGLEQEPQYFGPGTRLLVL.

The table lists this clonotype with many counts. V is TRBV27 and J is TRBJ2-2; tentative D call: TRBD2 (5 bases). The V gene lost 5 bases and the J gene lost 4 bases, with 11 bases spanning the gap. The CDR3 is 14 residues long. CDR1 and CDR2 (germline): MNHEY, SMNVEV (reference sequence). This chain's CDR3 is CASSPVGSTGELFF. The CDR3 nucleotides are TGTGCCAGCAGTCCAGTGGGGAGCACCGGGGAGCTGTTTTTT.

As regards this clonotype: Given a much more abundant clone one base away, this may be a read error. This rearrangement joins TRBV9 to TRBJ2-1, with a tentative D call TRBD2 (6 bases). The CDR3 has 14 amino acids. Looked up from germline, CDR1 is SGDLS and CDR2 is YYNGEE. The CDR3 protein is CASSVEGTGNEQSF. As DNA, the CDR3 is TGTGCCAGCAGCGTAGAAGGGACTGGCAATGAGCAGTCCTTC.

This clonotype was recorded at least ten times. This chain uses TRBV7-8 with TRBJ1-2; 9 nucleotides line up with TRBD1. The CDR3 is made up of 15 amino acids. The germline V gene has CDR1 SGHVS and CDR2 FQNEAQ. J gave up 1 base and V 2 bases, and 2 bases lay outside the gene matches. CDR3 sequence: CASSLRDRVNYGYTF. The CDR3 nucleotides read TGTGCCAGCAGCTTAAGGGACAGGGTTAACTATGGCTACACCTTC.

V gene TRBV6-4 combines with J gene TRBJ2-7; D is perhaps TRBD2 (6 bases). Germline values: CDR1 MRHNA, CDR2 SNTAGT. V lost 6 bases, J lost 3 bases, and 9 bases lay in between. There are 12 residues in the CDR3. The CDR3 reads CASSRESYEQYF. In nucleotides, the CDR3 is TGTGCCAGCAGCCGGGAGAGCTACGAGCAGTACTTC.

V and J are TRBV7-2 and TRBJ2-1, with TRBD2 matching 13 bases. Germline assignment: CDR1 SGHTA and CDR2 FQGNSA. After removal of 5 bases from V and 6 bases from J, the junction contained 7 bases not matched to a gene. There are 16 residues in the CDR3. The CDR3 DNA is TGTGCCAGCAGCCTGACTAGCGGGGGGACTACCAATGAGCAGTTCTTC. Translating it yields CASSLTSGGTTNEQFF.

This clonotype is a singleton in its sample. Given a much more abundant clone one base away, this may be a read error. The CDR3 loop is CASSGGTSVTDTQYF. CDR3 coding DNA: TGTGCCAGCAGCGGTGGGACTAGCGTCACAGATACGCAGTATTTT. The chain couples TRBV9 to TRBJ2-3, with TRBD2 identical over 10 bases. This CDR3 has 15 residues. CDR1 SGDLS and CDR2 YYNGEE come from the germline V gene. The junction had 3 bases not matched to a gene; V was cut back by 3 bases and J by 2 bases.

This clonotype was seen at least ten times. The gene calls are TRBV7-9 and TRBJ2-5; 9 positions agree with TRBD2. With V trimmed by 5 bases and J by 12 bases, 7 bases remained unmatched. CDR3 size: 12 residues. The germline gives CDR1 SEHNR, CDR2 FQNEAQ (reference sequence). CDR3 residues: CASSPGLASKYF. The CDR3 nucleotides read TGTGCCAGCAGCCCCGGACTAGCGTCAAAGTACTTC.

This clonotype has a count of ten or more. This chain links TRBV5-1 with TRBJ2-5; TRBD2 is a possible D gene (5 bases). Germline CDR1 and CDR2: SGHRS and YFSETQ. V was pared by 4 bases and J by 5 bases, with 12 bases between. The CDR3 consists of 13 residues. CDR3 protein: CASSATSGETQYF. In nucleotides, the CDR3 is TGCGCCAGCAGCGCAACCTCGGGGGAGACCCAGTACTTC.

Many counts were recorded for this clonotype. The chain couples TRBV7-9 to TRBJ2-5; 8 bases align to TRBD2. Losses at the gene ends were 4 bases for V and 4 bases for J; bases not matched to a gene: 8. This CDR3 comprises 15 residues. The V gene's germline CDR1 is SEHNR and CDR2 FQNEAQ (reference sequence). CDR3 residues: CASSSRVSGRETQYF. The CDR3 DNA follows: TGTGCCAGCAGCTCCCGGGTCAGCGGGAGAGAGACCCAGTACTTC.

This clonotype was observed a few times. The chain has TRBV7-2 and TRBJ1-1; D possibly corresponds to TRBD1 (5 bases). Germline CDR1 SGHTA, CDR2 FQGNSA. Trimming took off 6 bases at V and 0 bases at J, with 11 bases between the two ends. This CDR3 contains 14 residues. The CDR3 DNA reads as TGTGCCAGCAGTTACCAGGGACTGAACACTGAAGCTTTCTTT. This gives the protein CASSYQGLNTEAFF.

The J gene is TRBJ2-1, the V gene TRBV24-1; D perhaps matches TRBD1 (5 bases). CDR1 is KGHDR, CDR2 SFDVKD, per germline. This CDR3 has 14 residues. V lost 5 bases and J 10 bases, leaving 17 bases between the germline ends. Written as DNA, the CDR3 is TGTGCCACCAGTGGGGGTTGGGGCGCCGGGGAGCAGTTCTTC. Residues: CATSGGWGAGEQFF.

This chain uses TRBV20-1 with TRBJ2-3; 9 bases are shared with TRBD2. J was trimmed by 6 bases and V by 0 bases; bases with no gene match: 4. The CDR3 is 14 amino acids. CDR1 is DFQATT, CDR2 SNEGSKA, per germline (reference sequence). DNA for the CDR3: TGCAGTGCTAGAGATCAAAGCGGGAGGGATACGCAGTATTTT. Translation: CSARDQSGRDTQYF.

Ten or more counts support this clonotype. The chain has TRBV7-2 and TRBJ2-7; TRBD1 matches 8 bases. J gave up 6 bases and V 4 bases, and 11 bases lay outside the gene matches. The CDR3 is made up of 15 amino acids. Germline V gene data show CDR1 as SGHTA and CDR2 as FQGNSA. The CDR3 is CASSSGRTGSFEQYF. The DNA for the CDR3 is TGTGCCAGCAGCTCGGGACGGACAGGGTCGTTCGAGCAGTACTTC.

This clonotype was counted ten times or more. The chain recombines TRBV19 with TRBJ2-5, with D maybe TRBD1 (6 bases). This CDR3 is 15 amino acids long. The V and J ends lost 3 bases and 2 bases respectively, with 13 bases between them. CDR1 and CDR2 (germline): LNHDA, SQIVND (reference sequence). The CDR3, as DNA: TGTGCCAGTAGTATGGCGTCAGGGGTGCAAGAGACCCAGTACTTC. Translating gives CASSMASGVQETQYF. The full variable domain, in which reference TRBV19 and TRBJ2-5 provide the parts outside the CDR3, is DGGITQSPKYLFRKEGQNVTLSCEQNLNHDAMYWYRQDPGQGLRLIYYSQIVNDFQKGDIAEGYSVSREKKESFPLTVTSAQKNPTAFYLCASSMASGVQETQYFGPGTRLLVL.

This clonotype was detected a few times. Written as DNA, the CDR3 is TGTGCCAGCAGTCTACCTTACTCTGGAAACACCATATATTTT. It specifies CASSLPYSGNTIYF. J is TRBJ1-3 and V is TRBV28, with D unresolved. The V gene's germline CDR1 is MDHEN and CDR2 SYDVKM. The CDR3 runs 14 residues. Trimming removed 5 bases from V and 0 bases from J, with 8 bases in between.

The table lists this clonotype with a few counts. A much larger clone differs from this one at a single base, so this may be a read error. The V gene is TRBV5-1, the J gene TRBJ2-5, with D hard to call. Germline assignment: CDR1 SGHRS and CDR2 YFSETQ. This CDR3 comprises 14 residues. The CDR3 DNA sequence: TGCGCCAGCAGCGTCTATGCGGCCCAAGACACCCAGTACTTC. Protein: CASSVYAAQDTQYF.

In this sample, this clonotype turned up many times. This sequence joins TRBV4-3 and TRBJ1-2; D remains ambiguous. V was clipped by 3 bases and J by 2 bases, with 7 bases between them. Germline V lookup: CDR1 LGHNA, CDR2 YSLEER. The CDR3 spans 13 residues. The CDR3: CASSQGTNYGYTF. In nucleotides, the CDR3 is TGCGCCAGCAGCCAGGGCACCAACTATGGCTACACCTTC.

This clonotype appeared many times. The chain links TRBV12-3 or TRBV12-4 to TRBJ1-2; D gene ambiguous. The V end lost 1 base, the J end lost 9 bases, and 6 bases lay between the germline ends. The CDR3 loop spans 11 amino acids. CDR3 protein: CASSLDLSYTF. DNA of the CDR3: TGTGCCAGCAGTTTAGATTTGAGCTACACCTTC.

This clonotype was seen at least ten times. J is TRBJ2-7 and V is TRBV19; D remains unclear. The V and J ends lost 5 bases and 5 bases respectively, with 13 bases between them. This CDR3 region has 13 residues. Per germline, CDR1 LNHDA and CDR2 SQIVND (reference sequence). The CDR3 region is CASSRRYIHEQYF. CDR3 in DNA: TGTGCCAGTAGTCGCCGCTACATACACGAGCAGTACTTC.

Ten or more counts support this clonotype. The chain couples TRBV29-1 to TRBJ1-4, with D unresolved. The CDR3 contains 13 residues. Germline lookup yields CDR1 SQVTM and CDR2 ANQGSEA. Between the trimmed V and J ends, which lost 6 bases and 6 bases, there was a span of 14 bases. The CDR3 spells CSVHRVGHEKLFF. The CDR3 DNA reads TGCAGCGTGCATCGGGTAGGGCATGAAAAACTGTTTTTT.

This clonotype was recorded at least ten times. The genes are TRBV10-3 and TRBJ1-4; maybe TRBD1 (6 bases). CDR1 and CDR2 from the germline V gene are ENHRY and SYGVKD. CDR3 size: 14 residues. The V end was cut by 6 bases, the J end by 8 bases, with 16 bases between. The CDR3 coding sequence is TGTGCCATCAGACAGGGTCCCGCGGGGGAAAAACTGTTTTTT. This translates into CAIRQGPAGEKLFF.

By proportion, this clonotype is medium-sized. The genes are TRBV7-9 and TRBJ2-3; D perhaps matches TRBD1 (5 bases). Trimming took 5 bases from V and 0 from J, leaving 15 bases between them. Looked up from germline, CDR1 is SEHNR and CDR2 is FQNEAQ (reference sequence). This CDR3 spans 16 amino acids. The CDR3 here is CASSQDSPTSTDTQYF. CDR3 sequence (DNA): TGTGCCAGCAGCCAAGACAGCCCCACTAGCACAGATACGCAGTATTTT.

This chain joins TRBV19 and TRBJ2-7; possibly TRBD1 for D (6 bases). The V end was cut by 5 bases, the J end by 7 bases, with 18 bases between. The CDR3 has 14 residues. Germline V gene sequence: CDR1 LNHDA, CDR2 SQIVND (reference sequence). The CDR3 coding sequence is TGTGCCAGTAGTTTACTCGACAGGATACTTGAGCAGTACTTC. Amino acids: CASSLLDRILEQYF.

The CDR3 spells CASSQRGSHSGNTIYF. The CDR3 region has the DNA TGTGCCAGCAGCCAGCGAGGGTCTCACTCTGGAAACACCATATATTTT. V is TRBV3-1 and J is TRBJ1-3, with D hard to call. CDR1 is LGHDT, CDR2 YNNKEL, per germline (reference sequence). Trimming took 3 bases from V and 0 from J, leaving 12 bases between them. This CDR3 is built from 16 residues.

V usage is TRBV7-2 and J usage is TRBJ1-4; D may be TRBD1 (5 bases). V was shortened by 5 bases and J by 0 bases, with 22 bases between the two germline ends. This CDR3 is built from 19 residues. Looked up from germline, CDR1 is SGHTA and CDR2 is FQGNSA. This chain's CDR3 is CASSQFTPNGAATNEKLFF. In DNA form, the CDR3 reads TGTGCCAGCAGCCAATTCACCCCCAACGGGGCTGCAACTAATGAAAAACTGTTTTTT.